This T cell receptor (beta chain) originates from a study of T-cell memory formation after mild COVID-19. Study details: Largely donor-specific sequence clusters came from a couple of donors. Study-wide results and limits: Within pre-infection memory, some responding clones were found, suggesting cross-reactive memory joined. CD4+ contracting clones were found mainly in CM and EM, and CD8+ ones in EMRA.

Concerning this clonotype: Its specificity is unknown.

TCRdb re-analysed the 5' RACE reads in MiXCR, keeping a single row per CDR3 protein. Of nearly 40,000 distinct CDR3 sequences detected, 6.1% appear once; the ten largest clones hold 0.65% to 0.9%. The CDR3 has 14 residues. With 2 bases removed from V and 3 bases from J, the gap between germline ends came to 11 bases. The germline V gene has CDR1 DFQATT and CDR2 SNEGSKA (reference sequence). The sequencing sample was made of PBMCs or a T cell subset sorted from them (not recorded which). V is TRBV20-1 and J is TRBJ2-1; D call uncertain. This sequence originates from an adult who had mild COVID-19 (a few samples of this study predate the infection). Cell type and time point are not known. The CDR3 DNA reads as TGCAGTGCTAGACGTATGCTGGGCTACAATGAGCAGTTCTTC. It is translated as CSARRMLGYNEQFF.